The sequence of this T cell receptor beta chain was determined in a study of cytomegalovirus exposure and HLA in healthy donors (dated by TCRdb to about 2017). Notes on the research overall: In an earlier analysis of 450 to 750 of the donors, 250 to 300 Gb of sequence data and 90 million to 130 million unique TCR beta sequences from 150 million to 200 million T cells were reported. The T cell repertoires of 700 or so subjects were profiled by immunosequencing and related to cytomegalovirus serostatus. All discovery cohort repertoires had been generated using a single sequencing platform. Typing coverage differed by locus: A, B, C, DRB1 and DQB1 were typed in roughly 620-640 donors, DQA1 in 522, DPA1 in 600 to 610, and DPB1 in roughly 450. Because of strong linkage in the cohort, roughly five DR-DQ haplotypes were treated as single units for association and clustering. To predict cytomegalovirus infection status, the study brought together high-throughput TCR immunosequencing, statistical association of individual TCRs with disease status, and machine learning. About 330 gigabases of sequencing data and 70 million to 100 million unique TCR sequences made up an early release that covered 500 to 650 HLA-typed donors. Donor age, sex, ethnicity and CMV serostatus were compiled together with the repertoire data. A later analysis re-examined previously published TCR beta repertoires from over 500 donors and added high-resolution HLA genotyping to investigate patterns of TCR occurrence. The study aimed to test whether signatures of past pathogen exposure could be identified by cataloging public T cell receptors. An earlier analysis of fewer than 700 of the donors applied high-throughput TCR beta sequencing to assess whether each TCR beta V gene segment acted as functional or pseudogenic. Of the roughly 400 genotyped donors, approximately 83% fell in the genetic ancestry cluster associated with self-reported Caucasian donors. Besides the first cohort of more than 650 subjects, a separate validation cohort made up of over 95 different subjects was used. Among about 400 genotyped donors of the cohort, an average of roughly 230,000 unique TCR beta nucleotide sequences was sequenced per donor, of which 15% to 20% were non-productive. Both class I and class II loci were covered by HLA typing, at four-digit resolution. A later genetic analysis took genome-wide SNP genotypes for about 55% of the roughly 700 donors and used that subset as a discovery cohort. Rather than using new phenotypic data, the later analysis identified candidate immune exposures from TCR beta sequences and from how often those sequences occurred across donors.

What the work shows at the level of the full study, not this receptor alone: Most CMV-associated TCR beta chains appeared to be HLA-restricted in a later analysis, and the HLA associations seemed to be driven largely by CMV exposure. At a false discovery rate of 0.05, a later analysis linked 16,000 or so TCR beta sequences to specific HLA alleles. Correlated functional status among segregating V segments might be attributable to linkage disequilibrium, but an unknown experimental factor could not be ruled out. The study gave a list of about 170 TCR beta chains associated with cytomegalovirus. In a later analysis, HLA-associated TCR beta chains were found to be more clonally expanded and to have lower generation probabilities than equally common non-associated chains. A further reported finding was that TCR beta sequences accurately predicted the HLA-A and HLA-B alleles for most subjects in the first cohort. Strong co-occurrence of HLA alleles, especially DR and DQ, made assigning TCR associations to individual alleles difficult. Some IMGT-functional V segments, including TRBV6-2 and TRBV6-3, could not be distinguished by the 87-base-pair reads and were therefore excluded. According to a later analysis, parvovirus B19, influenza, CMV and Epstein-Barr virus appeared linked to several top co-occurrence clusters. A cluster of highly shared sequence variants was judged likely to represent a technical artifact of the sequencing pipeline. In an earlier analysis of about 600 of the donors, most TCR beta V segments appeared in productive rearrangements about 90% or about 30% of the time, broadly matching IMGT annotations. Roughly uniform sequencing depth across donors was assumed in presence/absence analyses, although this assumption may not hold. The only immune exposure information available for the cohort was CMV serostatus. In vitro tests confirmed that a few of the cytomegalovirus-associated TCR beta chains recognize cytomegalovirus antigens. While some public TCRs were present in many individuals, most TCR sequences turned up only very rarely across donors. Cytomegalovirus status was reported to be diagnosed by the classifier with high specificity and sensitivity in both the original and validation cohorts. V-gene and J-gene trimming of TCR beta chains was associated with a missense DCLRE1C variant in a later genetic analysis, and the association was replicated in an independent cohort. In this cohort, only TCR beta chains were sequenced, and detectable features were limited by the absence of alpha or paired-chain data. Because counts were too low, 15 to 20 rarely observed V segments, including chromosome 9 orphons, were excluded from the earlier analysis of under 650 of the donors. HLA typing was unavailable for some donors at each locus, so association tests used only the typed subset. According to a later genetic analysis, donors in an Asian-associated ancestry cluster had fewer N-insertions in productive TCRs than the roughly 670-donor mean. The authors suggested that the approach could potentially be extended to other disease states and immunological phenotypes. A later analysis found that TCR association rates varied across HLA loci, with DRB1 alleles showing the most associated TCRs and HLA-C alleles the fewest.

Comments on this clone: Its antigen is unknown. There are no base qualities to consult, and no much larger clone falls within one base.

Counted from cysteine to phenylalanine, this CDR3 has 13 amino acids. This entry keeps only the CDR3 DNA: 39 bases, framed from base 1. V and J are trimmed by 5 bases and 2 bases, and the gene matches miss 1 base of the junction. Reading the germline V gene gives CDR1 KGHSH and CDR2 LQKENI. Libraries were built with the immunoSEQ multiplex PCR assay. A mixture of 60 forward primers for TCR Vbeta segments and 13 reverse primers for TCR Jbeta segments was used in the multiplex PCR. The CDR3 region of rearranged TCR beta genes was amplified from genomic DNA by a multiplex PCR assay. The amplified TCR beta libraries were sequenced on the Illumina HiSeq System as 87-base-pair reads. In the authors' own workflow: In a later analysis, roughly 80 million unique TCR beta chains were counted across the approximately 640 repertoires, and about 9.9 million of these chains were shared by at least two donors. Raw reads were error-corrected and collapsed into unique sequences by a nearest-neighbor algorithm in which closely related sequences were merged to remove PCR and sequencing errors. Alignment of CDR3 sequences to IMGT reference sequences was used to assign V, D and J gene segments. For a sequence to be retained, at least a six-nucleotide match to both a V gene segment and a J gene segment was required. Rearrangements were called productive when the CDR3 lacked stop codons and stayed in frame with V and J; all others were non-productive. CDR3 was defined according to IMGT convention as the region running from the second conserved V-encoded cysteine to the conserved J-encoded phenylalanine. The earlier analysis of 550 to 650 of the donors excluded any sequence lacking an unambiguous match to a single V gene segment. An earlier analysis of 500 to 600 of the donors classified V segments as functional when productive rearrangements were above 56.7% and as segregating when the standard deviation between donors was above 5%. A statistical classification framework was built for diagnosing cytomegalovirus status from the catalog of TCR beta chain sequences. V and J gene assignment, in a later analysis, came from comparing TCR nucleotide sequences with IMGT/GENE-DB human TR gene sequences. The TCRdist pipeline was used in a later analysis to assign CDR3 sequences and most-parsimonious VDJ recombination scenarios. In a later analysis, each TCR beta chain was defined by its CDR3 amino acid sequence together with its V-gene family, and reads lacking a unique V-gene family were excluded. To address suspected cross-contamination and a sequencing artifact, a later analysis removed 550 to 750 highly shared, low-generation-probability nucleotide sequences. In a later analysis, a clonal expansion index was calculated for each public chain from normalized within-repertoire ranks of inferred template counts. Generation probabilities in a later analysis came from a VDJ recombination model fitted to out-of-frame rearrangements, and those results were checked against IGoR. Hypergeometric tests were used in a later analysis to score TCR-TCR, TCR-HLA and TCR-CMV co-occurrence, with a repertoire-size bias correction applied to the TCR pairs. In a later analysis, false discovery rates were estimated by permuting HLA or CMV assignments 20 times. In a later analysis, co-occurring TCRs were grouped using DBSCAN, and TCRdist sequence similarity was added for clustering within HLA-allele-positive subsets. Repertoires with fewer than 30,000 or more than 120,000 public chains were left out of co-occurrence clustering, as were four to six repertoires with anomalous nucleotide sharing. TCRdb took this table from immuneACCESS and kept in-frame rearrangements with V and J called. Such tables lack part of the clones; where checked against another copy, unresolved V genes explain under half of the gap, and the rest is unexplained. V, J and clone size derive from that table, while D and trimming were established from the DNA sequence. In all, the sample holds roughly 140,000 clones, and 75% to 85% of those were seen once. Around 4.3% of the sample goes to the ten largest clones.

The cohort was made up of around 720 healthy bone marrow donors. At the time of sampling, every cohort member was nominally healthy, though immune exposures that went unrecorded were likely present. The donor was CMV seronegative and belonged to the group of 352 seronegative cohort members. A peripheral blood sample was collected from each donor, and TCR beta sequencing was performed on peripheral blood mononuclear cells. The Qiagen DNeasy Blood Extraction Kit was used to extract genomic DNA from the blood cell samples. This receptor was obtained from a man in his forties in good health and CMV-seronegative. This sequence uses TRBV18 and TRBJ2-3; 7 bases in the middle match TRBD2. The sample comprised PBMCs. The sequence in DNA is TGTGCCAGCTCAGGGGACTACACAGATACGCAGTATTTT. Its translation reads: CASSGDYTDTQYF.